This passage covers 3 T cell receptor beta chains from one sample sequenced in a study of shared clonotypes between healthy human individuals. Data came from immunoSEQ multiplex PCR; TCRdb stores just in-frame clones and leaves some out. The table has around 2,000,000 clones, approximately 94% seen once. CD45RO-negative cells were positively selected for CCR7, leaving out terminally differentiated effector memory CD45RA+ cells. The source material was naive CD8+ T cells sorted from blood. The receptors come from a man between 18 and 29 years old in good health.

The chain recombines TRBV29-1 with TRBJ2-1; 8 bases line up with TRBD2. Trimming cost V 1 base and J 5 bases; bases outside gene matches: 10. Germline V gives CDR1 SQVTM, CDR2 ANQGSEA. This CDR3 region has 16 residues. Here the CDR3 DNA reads TGCAGCGTTGAAGTTTTAAGGCTAGCGGGCAACAATGAGCAGTTCTTC. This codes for CSVEVLRLAGNNEQFF.

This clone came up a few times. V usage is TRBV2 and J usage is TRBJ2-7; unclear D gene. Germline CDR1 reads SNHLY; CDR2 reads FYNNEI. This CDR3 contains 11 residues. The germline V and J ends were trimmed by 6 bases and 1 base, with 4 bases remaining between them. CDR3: CASRRSYEQYF. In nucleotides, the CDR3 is TGTGCCAGCAGGCGTTCCTACGAGCAGTACTTC. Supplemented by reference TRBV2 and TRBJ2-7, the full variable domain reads EPEVTQTPSHQVTQMGQEVILRCVPISNHLYFYWYRQILGQKVEFLVSFYNNEISEKSEIFDDQFSVERPDGSNFTLKIRSTKLEDSAMYFCASRRSYEQYFGPGTRLTVT.

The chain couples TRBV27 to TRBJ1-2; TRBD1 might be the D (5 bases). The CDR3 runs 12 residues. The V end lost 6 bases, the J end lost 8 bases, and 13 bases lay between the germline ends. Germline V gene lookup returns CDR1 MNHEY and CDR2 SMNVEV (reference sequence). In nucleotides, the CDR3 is TGTGCCAGCAGGGGACTATTATGGGGCTACACCTTC. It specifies CASRGLLWGYTF.